The TCR beta chain described here comes from a study of cytomegalovirus exposure and HLA in healthy donors. Broader study findings: In all likelihood, a cluster of highly shared sequence variants was a sequencing artifact. A later analysis showed that HLA-associated TCR beta chains had undergone more clonal expansion than equally common others.

With 60 Vbeta and 13 Jbeta primers, the PCR was carried out. Clones were sequenced by immunoSEQ multiplex PCR, and TCRdb holds only the in-frame ones, with some missing. Listed are 200,000 or so clones; 0.7% to 0.8% falls within the top ten. With 5 bases removed from V and 0 bases from J, the gap between germline ends came to 7 bases. Looked up from germline, CDR1 is SGHTA and CDR2 is FQGNSA. This CDR3 is built from 14 residues. Turning to this clone: What it binds is not known.

V gene TRBV7-2 combines with J gene TRBJ1-4; a weak D match, TRBD1 (5 bases). The sequence was collected from a boy between 10 and 17 years old in good health and CMV-seronegative. The sample was PBMCs. Written as DNA, the CDR3 is TGTGCCAGCAGCGCGACAGCAACTAATGAAAAACTGTTTTTT. It encodes CASSATATNEKLFF.